Presented here are 17 T cell receptor beta chains from one specimen sequenced in a study of persistence of HIV-infected CD4 T cells. No antigen has been assigned to these receptors. Sequencing used immunoSEQ version 4 in survey mode. The table came from immunoSEQ multiplex PCR; TCRdb's copy has only in-frame clones and leaves some out. The sample lists just under 65,000 clones, more than 70% occurring once. Overlapping HIV-1 Gag 15-mer peptides at 0.85 to 1 ug per peptide per mL were used. Sorted nonresponding memory CD4+ T cells were CD40L-negative, CD69-negative, CD45RO-high. Here the sequenced sample was CD4+ T cells sorted from PBMCs after 18-hour stimulation, taken from a patient who received antiretroviral therapy. The source of these receptors is an adult man with HIV who was CMV-seropositive.

This chain's CDR3 is CASTYSKGGGIGYTF. DNA for the CDR3: TGTGCCAGCACCTACTCAAAAGGAGGGGGAATTGGCTACACCTTC. This sequence joins TRBV6-5 and TRBJ1-2, with D perhaps TRBD1 (6 bases). The V end lost 7 bases, the J end lost 7 bases, and 22 bases lay between the germline ends. The length of the CDR3 is 15 residues. From germline, CDR1 is MNHEY and CDR2 SVGAGI.

J is TRBJ2-4 and V is TRBV28; D is undetermined. The ends were cut back, 4 bases at V and 2 bases at J, with 15 bases in the middle. CDR3 length equals 16 residues. Germline V gives CDR1 MDHEN, CDR2 SYDVKM. CDR3 region: CASSYIGEGTKNIQYF. CDR3 sequence (DNA): TGTGCCAGCAGTTATATTGGGGAAGGGACCAAAAACATTCAGTACTTC.

This chain connects TRBV6-2 or TRBV6-3 to TRBJ2-1; TRBD2 aligns across 13 bases. CDR3 length: 15 amino acids. Germline V gene data show CDR1 as MNHEY and CDR2 as SVGEGT. Trimming at V came to 6 bases and at J to 5 bases, leaving 4 bases not matched to a gene. This CDR3 is CASSPTSGGDNEQFF. The DNA for the CDR3 is TGTGCCAGCAGCCCTACTAGCGGGGGGGACAATGAGCAGTTCTTC.

This clone is deemed medium-sized (0.01 to 0.1%). In DNA form, the CDR3 reads TGTGCCACCAGCAGAGAAGCGGGAGCTACCGATCAGCCCCAGCATTTT. It translates to CATSREAGATDQPQHF. The J gene is TRBJ1-5, the V gene TRBV15; D remains unclear. The CDR3 contains 16 residues. CDR1 is LNHNV and CDR2 is YYDKDF in the germline V gene (reference sequence). V lost 0 bases and J lost 5, with 14 bases in between.

This clone was seen a handful of times. The chain recombines TRBV19 with TRBJ1-5, with TRBD1 identical over 7 bases. From germline, CDR1 is LNHDA and CDR2 SQIVND (reference sequence). The CDR3 is 17 residues long. V lost 7 bases, J lost 5 bases, and 17 bases stayed unmatched. Written as DNA, the CDR3 is TGTGCCAGTACCAACCAGGGGGGAGGGAGAGTCGATCAGCCCCAGCATTTT. This codes for CASTNQGGGRVDQPQHF.

J is TRBJ1-1 and V is TRBV10-2; D possibly corresponds to TRBD1 (5 bases). The V gene's germline CDR1 is WSHSY and CDR2 SAAADI. CDR3 length: 13 amino acids. Deletions cut 9 bases from V and 4 bases from J, with 15 bases between. The CDR3 bases are TGCGCCAGTTTGATCGGGAGGGGCACTGAAGCTTTCTTT. It specifies CASLIGRGTEAFF.

The V call is TRBV7-9, the J call TRBJ1-5, with D uncertain. Trimming stripped 4 bases from V and 5 bases from J, with 18 bases between. Germline V gene lookup returns CDR1 SEHNR and CDR2 FQNEAQ (reference sequence). This CDR3 spans 16 amino acids. In DNA form, the CDR3 reads TGTGCCAGCAGCTCCACACGGCCCGTCGGCGATCAGCCCCAGCATTTT. This codes for CASSSTRPVGDQPQHF.

The chain couples TRBV19 to TRBJ1-6; D is perhaps TRBD1 (6 bases). V shed 6 bases and J shed 7 bases, with 19 bases lying between them. Germline V gene lookup returns CDR1 LNHDA and CDR2 SQIVND (reference sequence). This CDR3 is 16 amino acids long. The CDR3 nucleotides are TGTGCCAGTAGGGAACAGGGACGTTTTGGAAATTCACCCCTCCACTTT. Amino acid sequence: CASREQGRFGNSPLHF. The full variable domain, completed using reference TRBV19 and TRBJ1-6, is DGGITQSPKYLFRKEGQNVTLSCEQNLNHDAMYWYRQDPGQGLRLIYYSQIVNDFQKGDIAEGYSVSREKKESFPLTVTSAQKNPTAFYLCASREQGRFGNSPLHFGNGTRLTVT.

The rearrangement uses TRBV4-1 and TRBJ2-5; D call uncertain. Per germline, CDR1 MGHRA and CDR2 YSYEKL. The CDR3 extends over 14 amino acids. V lost 5 bases and J lost 3, with 13 bases in between. CDR3 protein: CASSSAPLEETQYF. The CDR3, as DNA: TGCGCCAGCAGCTCGGCTCCCCTAGAAGAGACCCAGTACTTC.

The chain carries TRBV19 and TRBJ2-2, with 9 bases aligning to TRBD1. The CDR3 loop spans 15 amino acids. Germline loops: CDR1 LNHDA, CDR2 SQIVND (reference sequence). With 6 bases clipped from V and 7 bases from J, the junction kept 9 bases outside the gene matches. CDR3 protein: CASRYRGRRDGELFF. CDR3 sequence (DNA): TGTGCCAGTAGATACAGGGGGCGCCGGGACGGGGAGCTGTTTTTT.

The V gene is TRBV9, the J gene TRBJ1-1; perhaps TRBD1 as D (6 bases). The CDR3 is made up of 14 amino acids. Trimming removed 5 bases at V and 3 bases at J, with 14 bases between. Germline V lookup: CDR1 SGDLS, CDR2 YYNGEE. The CDR3 here is CASSPRGFDTEAFF. The CDR3 nucleotides read TGTGCCAGCAGTCCCAGGGGCTTCGACACTGAAGCTTTCTTT.

The chain links TRBV2 to TRBJ2-7; 8 nucleotides match TRBD1. Germline lookup yields CDR1 SNHLY and CDR2 FYNNEI. The CDR3 length is 12 residues. Trimming removed 6 bases from V and 6 bases from J; junction bases left unmatched: 4. The CDR3 loop is CASREQGVEQYF. The CDR3 DNA is TGTGCCAGCAGGGAACAGGGGGTCGAGCAGTACTTC.

This sequence joins TRBV7-2 and TRBJ2-1; the match to TRBD2 covers 10 bases. Germline V gene data show CDR1 as SGHTA and CDR2 as FQGNSA. The trim removed 4 bases at V and 5 bases at J, leaving 8 bases unmatched. The CDR3 has 16 amino acids. The CDR3 loop is CASSSPSGGANNEQFF. CDR3 bases: TGTGCCAGCAGCTCCCCGAGCGGGGGGGCAAACAATGAGCAGTTCTTC.

This chain joins TRBV2 and TRBJ1-1; weak D call: TRBD1 (6 bases). Trimming removed 5 bases at V and 4 bases at J, with 17 bases between. The CDR3 covers 15 residues. Germline lookup yields CDR1 SNHLY and CDR2 FYNNEI. CDR3 in DNA: TGTGCCAGCAGTCCCGGTGGGGGAGGGGGCACTGAAGCTTTCTTT. Translated, it gives CASSPGGGGGTEAFF.

The CDR3 protein is CASSPMQGIEKLFF. In nucleotides, the CDR3 is TGTGCCAGCAGCCCGATGCAGGGAATTGAAAAACTGTTTTTT. This rearrangement joins TRBV7-6 to TRBJ1-4; maybe TRBD1 (5 bases). Germline V lookup: CDR1 SGHVS, CDR2 FNYEAQ. The V end was cut by 5 bases, the J end by 7 bases, with 14 bases between. CDR3 length equals 14 residues.

The chain couples TRBV4-1 to TRBJ1-4, with 10 bases matching TRBD1. The CDR3 consists of 16 residues. V was clipped by 2 bases and J by 8 bases; unmatched bases: 8. The germline gives CDR1 MGHRA, CDR2 YSYEKL. In DNA form, the CDR3 reads TGCGCCAGCAGCCAACCTTTCGGACAGGGGGGGGAAAAACTGTTTTTT. The encoded protein is CASSQPFGQGGEKLFF.

This clone was detected only once. The chain is built from TRBV20-1 and TRBJ1-1; D is possibly TRBD1 (6 bases). Germline-derived CDR1 and CDR2 are DFQATT and SNEGSKA (reference sequence). This CDR3 contains 14 residues. V gave up 3 bases and J gave up 5 bases, with 16 bases separating them. CDR3 DNA: TGCAGTGCTAGTCCTGCAGGGGAGGGGACTGAAGCTTTCTTT. Encoded protein: CSASPAGEGTEAFF.